This T cell receptor (beta chain) was sequenced in a study of cytomegalovirus exposure and HLA in healthy donors. Regarding the study as a whole: The study dropped some indistinguishable V segments, TRBV6-2 and TRBV6-3 among them. A later analysis by the authors found several of the most significant clusters apparently linked to common viral pathogens. Reports credit the classifier with highly specific, highly sensitive diagnosis of cytomegalovirus status. Sequencing artifact likely explains a cluster of highly shared sequence variants.

13 Jbeta primers and 60 Vbeta primers were used for the PCR. Only in-frame clones appear in the TCRdb table, and some are missing; sequencing was by immunoSEQ multiplex PCR. This table has about 62,000 clones, approximately 89% appearing once. Germline V gives CDR1 MNHNS, CDR2 SASEGT. The CDR3 consists of 14 residues. V was shortened by 6 bases and J by 5 bases, with 16 bases between the two germline ends. With respect to this clone: Its antigen is unknown.

The J gene is TRBJ2-5, the V gene TRBV6-1, with a weak D call TRBD2 (5 bases). This TCR derives from a young man in good health and CMV-seronegative. The specimen sequenced was PBMCs. The CDR3 loop is CASRAMGGLETQYF. The CDR3 DNA follows: TGTGCCAGCAGGGCAATGGGCGGGCTGGAGACCCAGTACTTC.